The source of this TCR beta chain is a study of cytomegalovirus exposure and HLA in healthy donors. Overall study context: Inside one of the first data releases sat 75 million to 100 million unique TCRs taken from HLA-typed donors.

With 6 bases removed from V and 0 bases from J, the gap between germline ends came to 9 bases. The germline V gene encodes CDR1 MNHEY and CDR2 SVGAGI. There are 14 residues in the CDR3. Study outcomes and limitations: Researchers counted some 150 TCR beta chains as cytomegalovirus-associated.

PCR employed 60 Vbeta and 13 Jbeta primers. Method: immunoSEQ multiplex PCR; TCRdb's copy keeps in-frame clones and lacks some. This sample has about 120,000 clones, with over 60% found just once. Comment on this clone: The antigen remains unidentified.

This chain uses TRBV6-5 with TRBJ2-4, with no clear D. Sequenced: PBMCs. This clonotype was sampled from a woman aged 60-70 years in good health and CMV-seropositive. The CDR3 protein is CASRDPGAKNIQYF. The CDR3 DNA reads TGTGCCAGCAGAGACCCAGGAGCCAAAAACATTCAGTACTTC.